This T cell receptor (beta chain) was captured in a study of T cell repertoires in cytomegalovirus infection. Study outcomes and limitations: CMV-specific TCR beta clonotypes restricted by HLA-C were the ones dominating the ex vivo response.

On this clonotype: Its antigen is still unknown.

V dropped 2 bases and J dropped 4; count of bases not matched to a gene: 4. The CDR3 loop spans 14 amino acids. Looked up from germline, CDR1 is SGHAT and CDR2 is FQNNGV. One entry per CDR3 protein results from TCRdb running MiXCR on the reads. The table has fewer than 300,000 distinct CDR3 sequences, roughly 25% seen once; the top ten hold approximately 15%. Specimen: PBMCs. This chain joins TRBV11-2 and TRBJ2-7; 8 nucleotides align to TRBD2. This TCR was recovered from a human donor in good health (CMV status not recorded). Some clones in this sample may be carry-over from other donors' samples. As DNA, the CDR3 is TGTGCCAGCAGCTTAATACTAGCGGAGTACGAGCAGTACTTC. Its protein is CASSLILAEYEQYF.